This record covers a single T cell receptor beta chain. This specimen comes from a study of blood T cell repertoires in COVID-19. Study-level information: Acute and convalescent COVID-19 specimens originated in the United States, Italy and Spain. T cells, B-cell-depleted T cells, or PBMCs provided the cDNA or gDNA that served as material.

Trimming removed 2 bases from V and 3 bases from J, with 5 bases in between. The CDR3 covers 11 residues. Germline values: CDR1 DFQATT, CDR2 SNEGSKA (reference sequence). In the authors' workflow: Cell counts per sample came from amplifying reference gene primers. Sequencing was performed with immunoSEQ multiplex PCR; in TCRdb, only in-frame clones are kept and a portion is missing. V, J and clone size reflect that table, while D and trimming were determined from the DNA. The table records just under 95,000 clones, about 78% of them present only once. The chain has TRBV20-1 and TRBJ2-7; D remains unclear. The receptor was isolated from a man aged 50 to 60 who had recovered from COVID-19. Sequenced: peripheral blood. The CDR3 region has the DNA TGCAGTGCTAGAAACGGCTACGAGCAGTACTTC. This gives the protein CSARNGYEQYF.